Listed below are T cell receptor beta chains from one sample, sequenced in a study of T-cell memory formation after mild COVID-19. TCRdb reanalysed the 5' RACE reads using MiXCR and keeps one entry per CDR3 protein. This sample has about 340,000 distinct CDR3 sequences, with 10% to 15% found just once. Sequencing was carried out using PBMCs or a T cell subset sorted from them (not recorded which). The receptors were gathered from a man aged 18 to 35 who had mild COVID-19 (a few samples of this study predate the infection). Cell type and time point are not known. The CDR3 runs from the conserved cysteine through the conserved F or W. D genes are given only for firm matches. Expanded clones get a size class; other rows say once, few or many, or leave the size out.

D	size	V	J	length	CDR3	DNA
-	-	TRBV20-1	TRBJ1-2	13	CSASSGPPYGYTF	TGCAGTGCTAGTTCAGGGCCCCCCTATGGCTACACCTTC
-	-	TRBV27	TRBJ1-5	15	CASRGSWGRNQPQHF	TGTGCCAGCAGAGGATCCTGGGGTAGGAATCAGCCCCAGCATTTT
-	few	TRBV6-2/TRBV6-3	TRBJ2-1	13	CASSYRRYNEQFF	TGTGCCAGCAGTTACCGTCGCTACAATGAGCAGTTCTTC
-	-	TRBV5-1	TRBJ1-4	15	CASSLALVSGEKLFF	TGCGCCAGCAGCTTGGCCCTCGTTTCAGGAGAAAAACTGTTTTTT
-	-	TRBV12-3/TRBV12-4	TRBJ1-6	13	CASTAAGVSPLHF	TGTGCCAGCACCGCGGCGGGGGTTTCACCCCTCCACTTT
-	few	TRBV11-1	TRBJ1-1	14	CASSLTRLNTEAFF	TGTGCCAGCAGCTTAACCAGGCTGAACACTGAAGCTTTCTTT
-	many	TRBV28	TRBJ1-2	18	CASSLGRAFRTGGNGYTF	TGTGCCAGCAGTTTAGGCAGGGCCTTCCGGACGGGGGGTAATGGCTACACCTTC
-	-	TRBV4-2	TRBJ1-2	13	CASSQDRPDGYTF	TGTGCCAGCAGCCAAGATCGACCTGATGGCTACACCTTC
TRBD2	-	TRBV7-3	TRBJ2-5	14	CASSLREVGETQYF	TGTGCCAGCTCCCTCCGGGAGGTGGGAGAGACCCAGTACTTC
-	-	TRBV6-5	TRBJ2-3	14	CASSRDDSTDTQYF	TGTGCCAGCAGCCGGGACGATAGCACAGATACGCAGTATTTT
-	-	TRBV5-1	TRBJ2-1	14	CASSLAETSGEQFF	TGCGCCAGCAGCTTGGCAGAGACCTCCGGGGAGCAGTTCTTC
TRBD1	many	TRBV7-9	TRBJ2-1	14	CASSRGDSNNEQFF	TGTGCCAGCAGCCGAGGGGACAGCAACAATGAGCAGTTCTTC
TRBD1	many	TRBV5-5	TRBJ2-3	18	CASSTGQGARISTDTQYF	TGTGCCAGCAGCACCGGACAGGGGGCGCGGATTAGCACAGATACGCAGTATTTT
-	few	TRBV5-1	TRBJ1-2	14	CASSPAPQDGSYTF	TGCGCCAGCAGCCCGGCGCCCCAGGACGGCAGCTACACCTTC
-	-	TRBV18	TRBJ2-5	15	CASSPPVGNGETQYF	TGTGCCAGCTCACCACCGGTGGGGAACGGAGAGACCCAGTACTTC
-	many	TRBV7-2	TRBJ1-2	14	CASSPRAVSYGYTF	TGTGCCAGCAGCCCTAGAGCCGTGAGCTATGGCTACACCTTC
-	few	TRBV20-1	TRBJ2-2	14	CSAPRDLGVGELFF	TGCAGTGCTCCCCGGGACTTGGGCGTCGGGGAGCTGTTTTTT
TRBD2	few	TRBV27	TRBJ2-3	15	CASSLEGLAGVTQYF	TGTGCCAGCAGTTTGGAGGGACTAGCGGGGGTTACGCAGTATTTT
TRBD1	-	TRBV5-1	TRBJ1-6	15	CASSPGDRSNSPLHF	TGCGCCAGCAGCCCAGGGGACAGAAGTAATTCACCCCTCCACTTT
-	many	TRBV5-1	TRBJ2-1	16	CASSLRSTRGKAVPFF	TGCGCCAGCAGCTTACGTAGTACTCGGGGGAAAGCAGTTCCGTTCTTC
TRBD2	many	TRBV5-1	TRBJ2-3	16	CASSFLSGGSTDTQYF	TGCGCCAGCAGCTTCCTTAGCGGGGGCAGCACAGATACGCAGTATTTT
-	few	TRBV7-3	TRBJ2-1	18	CASSLGLSPYGPYNEQFF	TGTGCCAGCAGCTTAGGGCTATCCCCCTACGGGCCTTACAATGAGCAGTTCTTC